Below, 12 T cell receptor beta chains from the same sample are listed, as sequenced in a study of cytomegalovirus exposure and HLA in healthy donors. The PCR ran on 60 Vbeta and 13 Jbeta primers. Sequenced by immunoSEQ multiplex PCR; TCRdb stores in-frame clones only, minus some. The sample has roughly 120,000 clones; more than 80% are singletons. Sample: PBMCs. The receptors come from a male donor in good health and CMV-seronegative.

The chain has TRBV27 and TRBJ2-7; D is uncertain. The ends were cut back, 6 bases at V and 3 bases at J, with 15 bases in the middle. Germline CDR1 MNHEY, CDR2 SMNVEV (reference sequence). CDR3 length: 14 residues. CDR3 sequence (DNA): TGTGCCAGCAGCTTCTTAAGCACGGTCTACGAGCAGTACTTC. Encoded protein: CASSFLSTVYEQYF.

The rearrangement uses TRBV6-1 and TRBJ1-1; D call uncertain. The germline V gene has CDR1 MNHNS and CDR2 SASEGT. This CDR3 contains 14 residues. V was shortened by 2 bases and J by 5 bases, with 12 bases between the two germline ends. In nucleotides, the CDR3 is TGTGCCAGCAGTGAATATTTGGCGGGGACTGAAGCTTTCTTT. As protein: CASSEYLAGTEAFF.

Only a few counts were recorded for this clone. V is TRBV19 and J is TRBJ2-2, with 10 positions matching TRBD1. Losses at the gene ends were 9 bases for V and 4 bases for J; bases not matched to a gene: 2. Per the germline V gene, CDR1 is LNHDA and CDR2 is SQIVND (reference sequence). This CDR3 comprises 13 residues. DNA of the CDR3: TGTGCCAGCGGGACAGGGGCCACCGGGGAGCTGTTTTTT. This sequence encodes CASGTGATGELFF.

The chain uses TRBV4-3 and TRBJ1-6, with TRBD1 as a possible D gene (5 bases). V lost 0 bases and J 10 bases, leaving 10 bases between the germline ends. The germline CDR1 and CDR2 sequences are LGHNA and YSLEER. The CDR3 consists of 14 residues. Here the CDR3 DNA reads TGCGCCAGCAGCCAAGAACAGGAATACTCACCCCTCCACTTT. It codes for CASSQEQEYSPLHF.

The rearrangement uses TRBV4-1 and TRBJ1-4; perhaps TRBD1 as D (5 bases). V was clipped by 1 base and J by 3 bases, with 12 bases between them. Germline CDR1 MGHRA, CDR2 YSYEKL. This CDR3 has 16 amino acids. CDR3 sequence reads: CASSQGRGGANEKLFF. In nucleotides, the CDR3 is TGCGCCAGCAGCCAAGGAAGGGGAGGTGCTAATGAAAAACTGTTTTTT.

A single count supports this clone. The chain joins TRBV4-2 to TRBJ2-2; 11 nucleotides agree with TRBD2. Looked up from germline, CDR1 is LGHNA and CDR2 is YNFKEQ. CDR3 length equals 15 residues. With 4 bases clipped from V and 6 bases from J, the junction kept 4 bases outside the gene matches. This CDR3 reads CASSPSGRWSGELFF. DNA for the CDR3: TGTGCCAGCAGCCCTAGCGGGAGGTGGTCCGGGGAGCTGTTTTTT.

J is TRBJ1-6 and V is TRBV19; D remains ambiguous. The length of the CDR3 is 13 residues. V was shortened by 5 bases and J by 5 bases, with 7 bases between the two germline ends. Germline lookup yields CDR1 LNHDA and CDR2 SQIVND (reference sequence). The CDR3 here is CASSYQNNSPLHF. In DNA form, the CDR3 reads TGTGCCAGTAGTTACCAGAATAATTCACCCCTCCACTTT.

The CDR3 region has the DNA TGCGCCAGCAGTCAAATACCGGGACAACGGTGGCAGTACTTC. This codes for CASSQIPGQRWQYF. This chain joins TRBV23-1 and TRBJ2-7, with D possibly being TRBD1 (6 bases). TRBV23-1 is identified as an open reading frame with a role that is uncertain. This CDR3 region has 14 residues. Trimming pared 2 bases from V and 9 bases from J, leaving 17 bases between.

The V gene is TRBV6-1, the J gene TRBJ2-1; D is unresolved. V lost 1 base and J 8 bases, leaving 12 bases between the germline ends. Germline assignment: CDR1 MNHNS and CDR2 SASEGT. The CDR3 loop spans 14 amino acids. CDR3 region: CASSEDGLPHEQFF. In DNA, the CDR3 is TGTGCCAGCAGTGAAGATGGCCTTCCCCATGAGCAGTTCTTC.

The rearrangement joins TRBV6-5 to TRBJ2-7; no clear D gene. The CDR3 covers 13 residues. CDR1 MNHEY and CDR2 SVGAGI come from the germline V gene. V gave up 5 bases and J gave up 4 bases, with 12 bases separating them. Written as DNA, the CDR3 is TGTGCCAGCAGTACTCTCCAACCTTACGAGCAGTACTTC. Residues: CASSTLQPYEQYF.

CDR3 loop: CASSPLTGPQETQYF. For the CDR3, the DNA is TGTGCCAGCTCACCACTTACAGGGCCTCAAGAGACCCAGTACTTC. This sequence joins TRBV18 and TRBJ2-5; D is possibly TRBD1 (6 bases). This CDR3 is built from 15 residues. The V and J ends lost 1 base and 2 bases respectively, with 11 bases between them. The germline gives CDR1 KGHSH, CDR2 LQKENI.

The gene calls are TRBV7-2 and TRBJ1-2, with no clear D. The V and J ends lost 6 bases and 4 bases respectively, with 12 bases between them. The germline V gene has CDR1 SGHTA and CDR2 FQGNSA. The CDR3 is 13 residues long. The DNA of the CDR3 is TGTGCCAGCAGTGCTGGAGTGGGCTATGGCTACACCTTC. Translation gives CASSAGVGYGYTF. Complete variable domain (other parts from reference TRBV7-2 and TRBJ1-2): GAGVSQSPSNKVTEKGKDVELRCDPISGHTALYWYRQSLGQGLEFLIYFQGNSAPDKSGLPSDRFSAERTGGSVSTLTIQRTQQEDSAVYLCASSAGVGYGYTFGSGTRLTVV.